This TCR beta chain was identified during a study of identical twins. Comments on this clonotype: Its antigen is not known.

Regarding the study as a whole: Conclusions rested on cross-sectional statistics rather than following the same donors.

It was template switching that added a universal primer site, and there were unique molecular identifiers on the cDNA. TCRdb reprocessed the 5' RACE reads via MiXCR and lists one record per CDR3 protein. The sample holds 300,000 to 400,000 distinct CDR3 sequences; approximately 13% are singletons and the top ten take 7.2%. The CDR3 is made up of 10 amino acids. Germline V CDR1 and CDR2: WSHSY, SAAADI. Trimming cost V 8 bases and J 5 bases, with 6 bases left between them. This sample also belongs to another study, concerning yellow fever vaccine responses in identical twins.

Sequencing was performed on CD8+ T cells sorted from blood. The source of this sequence is a woman aged 18 to 35 in good health. The J gene is TRBJ2-5, the V gene TRBV10-2; D call uncertain. For the CDR3, the DNA is TGCGCCAGCTTTGGTGAGACCCAGTACTTC. It encodes CASFGETQYF.